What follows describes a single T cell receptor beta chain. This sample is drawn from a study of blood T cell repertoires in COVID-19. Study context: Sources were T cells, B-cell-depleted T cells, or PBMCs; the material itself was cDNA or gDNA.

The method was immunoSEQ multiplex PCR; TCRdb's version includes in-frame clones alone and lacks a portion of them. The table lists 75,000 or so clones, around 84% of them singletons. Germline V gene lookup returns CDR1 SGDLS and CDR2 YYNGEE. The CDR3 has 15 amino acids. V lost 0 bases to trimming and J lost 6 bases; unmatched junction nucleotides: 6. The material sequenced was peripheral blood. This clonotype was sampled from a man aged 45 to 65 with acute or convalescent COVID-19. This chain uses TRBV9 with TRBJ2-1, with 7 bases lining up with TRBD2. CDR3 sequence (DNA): TGTGCCAGCAGCGTAGAAAGTCGCGGGGGCAATGAGCAGTTCTTC. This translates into CASSVESRGGNEQFF.